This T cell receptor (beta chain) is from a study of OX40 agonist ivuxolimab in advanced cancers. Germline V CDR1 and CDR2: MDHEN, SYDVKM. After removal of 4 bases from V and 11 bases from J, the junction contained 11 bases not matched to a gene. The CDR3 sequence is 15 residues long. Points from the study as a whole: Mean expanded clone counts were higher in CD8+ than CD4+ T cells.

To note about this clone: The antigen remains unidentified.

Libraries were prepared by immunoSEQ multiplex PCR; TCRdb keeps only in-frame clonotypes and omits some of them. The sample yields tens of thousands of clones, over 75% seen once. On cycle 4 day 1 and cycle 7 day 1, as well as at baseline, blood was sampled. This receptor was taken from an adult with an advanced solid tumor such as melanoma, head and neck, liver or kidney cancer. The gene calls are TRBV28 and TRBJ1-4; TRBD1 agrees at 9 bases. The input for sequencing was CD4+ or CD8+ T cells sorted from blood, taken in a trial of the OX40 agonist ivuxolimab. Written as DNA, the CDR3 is TGTGCCAGCAGTTCCCACAGGGGGCGCGGGCCGAAACTGTTTTTT. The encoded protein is CASSSHRGRGPKLFF.